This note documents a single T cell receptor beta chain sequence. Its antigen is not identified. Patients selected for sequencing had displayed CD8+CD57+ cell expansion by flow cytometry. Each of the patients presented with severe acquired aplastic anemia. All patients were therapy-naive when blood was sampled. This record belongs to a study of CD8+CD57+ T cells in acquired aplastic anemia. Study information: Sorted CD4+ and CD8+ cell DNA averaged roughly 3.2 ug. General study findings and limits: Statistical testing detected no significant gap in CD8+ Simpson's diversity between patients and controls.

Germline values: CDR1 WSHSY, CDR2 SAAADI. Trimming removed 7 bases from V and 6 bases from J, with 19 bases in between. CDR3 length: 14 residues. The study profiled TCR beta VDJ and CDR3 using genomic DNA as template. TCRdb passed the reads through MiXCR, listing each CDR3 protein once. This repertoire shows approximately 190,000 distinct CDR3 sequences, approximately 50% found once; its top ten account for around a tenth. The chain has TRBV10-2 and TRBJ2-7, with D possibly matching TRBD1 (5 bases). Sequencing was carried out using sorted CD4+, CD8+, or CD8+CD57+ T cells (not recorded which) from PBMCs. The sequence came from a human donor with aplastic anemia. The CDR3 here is CASTTNSRASEQYV. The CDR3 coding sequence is TGCGCCAGCACTACGAATTCCAGGGCCAGCGAGCAGTACGTC.